Sequencing of this T cell receptor (beta chain) was carried out in a study of T cells in Graves' hyperthyroidism and ophthalmopathy (dated by TCRdb to between 2019 and 2020). Study-level background: Peripheral blood samples were taken at initial diagnosis, before any treatment was given. To identify TCR V-J signatures that set the groups apart, the researchers used a discovery cohort of 95 to 100 patients, made up of 40 to 45 with Graves' ophthalmopathy and around 58 with stable Graves' hyperthyroidism. Prospective prediction of ophthalmopathy was tested in an independent validation cohort consisting of under 20 hyperthyroidism patients and approximately 16 patients who later progressed to ophthalmopathy. The 100 or so discovery patients were randomly split 7:3 into training and test sets. In addition, the study compared T-cell repertoires in thyroid tissue and in blood from about 6 Graves' hyperthyroidism patients. After blood sampling, hyperthyroidism patients were treated with methimazole at a starting dose of 30 mg daily, and ophthalmopathy patients were treated with high-dose intravenous methylprednisolone. TCR Vbeta CDR3 sequencing of fewer than 150 peripheral blood samples (over 40 ophthalmopathy, roughly 74 hyperthyroidism and approximately 17 progressor patients) is reported in the paper. Results the study describes overall, beyond this receptor: Sample size was not statistically predetermined, and investigators were not blinded to group allocation. Blood samples also contained most of the expanded thyroid clonotypes (frequency above 0.001), which suggests that blood repertoires may reflect thyroid immune responses. A model built on a 13 V-J signature distinguished ophthalmopathy from stable hyperthyroidism, reaching 87.88% sensitivity and under 84% specificity in cross-validation and 80%/75% in testing. During validation, the model predicted progression to ophthalmopathy a median of around 6 months ahead of onset, with just under 71% sensitivity and about 72% specificity.

Concerning this clonotype: Its antigen remains undetermined. Per-base qualities were not stored, and no clone one base away is much larger.

The TCR beta CDR3 regions were amplified from the RNA transcripts. The TCR CDR3 was subjected to a first round of RT-PCR using the HTBI primer set and the Qiagen OneStep RT-PCR kit. The libraries were constructed in a second round of multiplex PCR and then size-selected and purified. Paired-end sequencing of the libraries was performed with 100 bp reads on an Illumina HiSeq2000. The paper's processing steps were these. SOAPnuke was used to process the raw data, throwing out any read that contained adapters or uncalled bases, had a mean Phred below 15, or lacked an exact constant-primer or identifier match. High-quality paired reads were merged with COPE v1.2.5, and unique nucleotide sequences were defined as clonotypes. Clonotypes were aligned to IMGT TRBV, TRBD and TRBJ reference segments using MiTCR v1.1. Only V-J combinations with frequency above 0.0001, covering 99.2% of repertoires, were analysed. The TCS score was defined as F50 (clonal expansion) divided by E x V (chaos), with BLOSUM62-based TCRdist calculated between CDR3 peptides within each V-J. Welch's t-statistics and random forest reduced 450 to 600 V-J features to 10 to 15, which were used in a naive Bayes classifier (R e1071). Through fastp at Q25 and MiXCR, TCRdb rebuilt clones from the public reads, retaining in-frame beta chains. For every CDR3 protein sequence, its rows merge into one entry that carries the most common genes and DNA. It is TCRdb's table, rather than the study itself, that gives the V and J calls and clone size. The sample includes fewer than 650,000 distinct CDR3 sequences, with 14% observed a single time. Of the sample, more than 11% is held by the ten largest clones.

Graves' hyperthyroidism was defined as stable when no progression to ophthalmopathy occurred over 18 months of follow-up. Hyperthyroidism patients were aged 18 to 65 years and newly diagnosed, with disease duration of less than 2 months. Patients with uncontrolled infections, other autoimmune diseases, pregnancy or lactation were excluded. Diagnoses were based on clinical symptoms, serum thyroxine and TRAb, thyroid ultrasound and orbital computed tomography. PBMCs were isolated from 10 ml of fresh peripheral blood by Ficoll-Paque density gradient centrifugation. Total RNA was extracted with Trizol reagent, and quality was checked on an Agilent 2100 Bioanalyzer. CDR1 is given as SGHRS and CDR2 as YFSETQ, both from the germline V gene. The CDR3 holds 14 amino acids from the cysteine to the phenylalanine. Just the 42-base CDR3 DNA is kept, in frame starting at base 1. V lost 5 bases and J lost 4 bases; the stretch between them is 15 bases long.

The chain was built from TRBV5-1 and TRBJ1-2; tentative D gene TRBD1, with 5 bases matching. Sequencing was carried out using blood. This TCR derives from a woman aged 40 to 50 with Graves' hyperthyroidism. The CDR3 is CASRFHDSLYGYTF. The sequenced DNA: TGCGCCAGCAGATTTCATGACAGCCTCTATGGCTACACCTTC.